The T cell receptor (beta chain) under discussion was sequenced for a study of vaccination effects on CD4 cells after COVID-19. Trimming removed 0 bases from V and 5 bases from J, with 13 bases in between. The CDR3 sequence is 15 residues long. CDR1 and CDR2 from the germline V gene are MNHEY and SVGAGI. Concerning this clone: Antigen unknown.

Using immunoSEQ multiplex PCR, the repertoire was profiled, and TCRdb retains in-frame clones only, with some absent. The data hold approximately 21,000 clones, with 55% to 75% observed a single time. Before sequencing took place, the ViraFEST assay used viral peptide pools to expand antigen-specific CD4+ T cells. Researchers isolated CD4+ T cells once 9 to 11 days of culture had elapsed. In the vaccine recipients, nucleocapsid antibodies were negative and there was no prior SARS-CoV-2 infection. It was on days 3 and 7 that half the medium was replaced with IL-2 medium. The chain carries TRBV6-5 and TRBJ1-2; D gene unclear. The starting material was CD4+ T cells from PBMCs cultured with HCoV-NL63 spike peptides, obtained before COVID-19 vaccination. This sequence originates from a human donor who received a COVID-19 vaccine. The CDR3 nucleotides read TGTGCCAGCAGTTACTCCGGAATCCCGATGTATGGCTACACCTTC. It encodes CASSYSGIPMYGYTF.